This T cell receptor beta chain was sequenced in a study of regulatory T cells in long-lasting Graves disease. Trimming took off 2 bases at V and 5 bases at J, with 9 bases between the two ends. The CDR3 runs to 13 residues. Per the germline V gene, CDR1 is MNHEY and CDR2 is SVGAGI. This clonotype was recorded many times. This sample's time point: persistent/refractory GD, antithyroid drugs over 5 years with positive TRAb. PBMC RNA was the source of the TCR library. CDR3 regions were amplified by Arm-PCR using iRepertoire HTBI primers to build TCR beta libraries. TCRdb independently ran MiXCR on the multiplex PCR reads; one entry per CDR3 protein. The sample carries about 470,000 distinct CDR3 sequences, around 20% recorded once.

The chain links TRBV6-5 to TRBJ1-2; D not certain. The receptor's source is a female donor with Graves disease. Specimen: peripheral blood mononuclear cells (PBMCs), collected when the disease was refractory, from a patient treated with antithyroid drugs. Here the CDR3 DNA reads TGTGCCAGCAGTTACGCCGGTCGGTATGGCTACACCTTC. Translated: CASSYAGRYGYTF.